This TCR beta chain derives from a study of blood T cells in healthy people across ages. Findings and limits, study-wide: Per million T cells, TCR beta diversity dropped roughly linearly as age increased. Investigators viewed diversity estimates from one million T cells as underestimates, the study reported.

In regard to this clonotype: The antigen remains unidentified.

Trimming stripped 1 base from V and 6 bases from J, with 13 bases between. CDR1 and CDR2 from the germline V gene are SGHRS and YFSETQ. This CDR3 has 14 amino acids. A second PCR, run for about 7 to 11 cycles, used a sample-barcoded 5' primer plus a J-beta primer mix. Template switching added a 12-random-nucleotide identifier to every cDNA molecule. TCRdb reprocessed the 5' RACE reads via MiXCR and lists one record per CDR3 protein. The table records 1.5 million to 1.9 million distinct CDR3 sequences, around 40% of them present only once. The specimen was blood. V usage is TRBV5-1 and J usage is TRBJ1-1; a possible D gene is TRBD1 (6 bases). This sequence was found in a woman between 18 and 30 years old in good health. The CDR3 loop is CASSLRQASAEAFF. The CDR3 DNA sequence: TGCGCCAGCAGCTTGAGACAGGCGAGCGCTGAAGCTTTCTTT.